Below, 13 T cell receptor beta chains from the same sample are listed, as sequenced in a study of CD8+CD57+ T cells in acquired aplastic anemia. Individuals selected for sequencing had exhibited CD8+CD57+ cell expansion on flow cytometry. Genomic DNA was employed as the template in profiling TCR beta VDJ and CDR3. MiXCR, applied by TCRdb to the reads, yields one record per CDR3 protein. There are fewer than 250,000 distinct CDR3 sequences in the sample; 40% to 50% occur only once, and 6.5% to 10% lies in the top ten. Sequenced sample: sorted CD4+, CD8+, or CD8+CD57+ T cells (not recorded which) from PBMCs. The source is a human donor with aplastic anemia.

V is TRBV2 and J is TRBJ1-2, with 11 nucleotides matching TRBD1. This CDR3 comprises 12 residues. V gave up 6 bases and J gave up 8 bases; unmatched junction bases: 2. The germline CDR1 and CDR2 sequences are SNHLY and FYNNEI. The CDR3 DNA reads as TGTGCCAGCAGGGACAGGGGGCGAGGCTACACCTTC. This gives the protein CASRDRGRGYTF. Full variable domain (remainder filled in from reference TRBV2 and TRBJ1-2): EPEVTQTPSHQVTQMGQEVILRCVPISNHLYFYWYRQILGQKVEFLVSFYNNEISEKSEIFDDQFSVERPDGSNFTLKIRSTKLEDSAMYFCASRDRGRGYTFGSGTRLTVV.

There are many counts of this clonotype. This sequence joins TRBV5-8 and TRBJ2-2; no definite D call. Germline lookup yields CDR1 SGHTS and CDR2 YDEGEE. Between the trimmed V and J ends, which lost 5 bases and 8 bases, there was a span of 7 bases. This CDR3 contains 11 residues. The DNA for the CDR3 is TGTGCCAGCAGTTCAAGGGGGGAGCTGTTTTTT. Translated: CASSSRGELFF.

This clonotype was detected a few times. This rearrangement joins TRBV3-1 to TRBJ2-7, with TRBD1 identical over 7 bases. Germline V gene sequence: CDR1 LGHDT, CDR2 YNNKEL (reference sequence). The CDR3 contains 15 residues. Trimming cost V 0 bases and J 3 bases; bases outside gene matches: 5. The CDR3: CASSQDYGTDYEQYF. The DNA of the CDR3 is TGTGCCAGCAGCCAAGACTACGGGACAGACTACGAGCAGTACTTC.

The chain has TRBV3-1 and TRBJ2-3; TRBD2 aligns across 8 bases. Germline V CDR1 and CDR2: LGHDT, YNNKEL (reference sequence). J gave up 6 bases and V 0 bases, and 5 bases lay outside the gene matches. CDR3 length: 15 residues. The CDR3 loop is CASSQDLSSGDTQYF. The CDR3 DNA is TGTGCCAGCAGCCAAGATCTCTCTAGCGGGGATACGCAGTATTTT.

In DNA, the CDR3 is TGTGCCAGCAGTCCCGTAGGGGCCCTCACTGAAGCTTTCTTT. Translating gives CASSPVGALTEAFF. The chain recombines TRBV6-5 with TRBJ1-1; maybe TRBD1 (5 bases). The germline V gene encodes CDR1 MNHEY and CDR2 SVGAGI. This CDR3 has 14 amino acids. V lost 5 bases and J lost 4, with 14 bases in between.

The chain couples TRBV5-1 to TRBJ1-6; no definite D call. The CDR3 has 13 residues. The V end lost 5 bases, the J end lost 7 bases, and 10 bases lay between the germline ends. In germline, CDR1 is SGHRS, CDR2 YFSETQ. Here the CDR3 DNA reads TGCGCCAGCAGTGCCGCCAAGAATTCACCCCTCCACTTT. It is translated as CASSAAKNSPLHF.

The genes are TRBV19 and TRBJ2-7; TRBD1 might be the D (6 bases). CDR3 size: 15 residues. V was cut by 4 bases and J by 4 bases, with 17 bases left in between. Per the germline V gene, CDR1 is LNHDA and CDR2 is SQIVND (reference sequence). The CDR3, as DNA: TGTGCCAGTAGTAAGGAGGCAGGGGCGATTTACGAGCAGTACTTC. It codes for CASSKEAGAIYEQYF.

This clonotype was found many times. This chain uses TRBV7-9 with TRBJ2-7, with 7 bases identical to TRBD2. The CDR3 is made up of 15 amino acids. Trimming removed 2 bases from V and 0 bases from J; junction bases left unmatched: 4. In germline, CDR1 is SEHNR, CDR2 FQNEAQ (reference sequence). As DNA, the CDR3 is TGTGCCAGCAGCTTACTGCGGGAGAGCTCCTACGAGCAGTACTTC. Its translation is CASSLLRESSYEQYF. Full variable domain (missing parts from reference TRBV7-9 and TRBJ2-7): DTGVSQNPRHKITKRGQNVTFRCDPISEHNRLYWYRQTLGQGPEFLTYFQNEAQLEKSRLLSDRFSAERPKGSFSTLEIQRTEQGDSAMYLCASSLLRESSYEQYFGPGTRLTVT.

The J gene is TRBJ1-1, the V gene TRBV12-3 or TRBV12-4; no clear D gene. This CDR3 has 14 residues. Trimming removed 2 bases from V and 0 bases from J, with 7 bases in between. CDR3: CASSLPALNTEAFF. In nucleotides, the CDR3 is TGTGCCAGCAGTTTACCAGCCCTGAACACTGAAGCTTTCTTT.

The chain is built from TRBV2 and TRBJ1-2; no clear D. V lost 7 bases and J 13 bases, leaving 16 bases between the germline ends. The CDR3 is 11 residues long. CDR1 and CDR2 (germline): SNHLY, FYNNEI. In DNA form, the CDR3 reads TGTGCCAGCAAAACAACACTTTCCGGCACCTTC. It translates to CASKTTLSGTF.

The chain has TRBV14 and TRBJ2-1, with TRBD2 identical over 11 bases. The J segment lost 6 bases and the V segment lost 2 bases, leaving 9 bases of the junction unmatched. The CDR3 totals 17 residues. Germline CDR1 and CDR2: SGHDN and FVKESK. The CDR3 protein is CASSQWEGLAEFNEQFF. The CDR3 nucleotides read TGTGCCAGCAGCCAATGGGAGGGACTAGCGGAGTTCAATGAGCAGTTCTTC.

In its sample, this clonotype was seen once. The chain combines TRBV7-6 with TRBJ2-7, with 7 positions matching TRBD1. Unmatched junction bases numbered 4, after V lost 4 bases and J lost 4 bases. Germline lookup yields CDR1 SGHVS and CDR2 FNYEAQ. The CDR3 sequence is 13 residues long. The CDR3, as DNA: TGTGCCAGCAGCTCGGGGACAGTTTACGAGCAGTACTTC. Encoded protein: CASSSGTVYEQYF. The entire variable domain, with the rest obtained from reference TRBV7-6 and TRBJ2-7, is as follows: GAGVSQSPRYKVTKRGQDVALRCDPISGHVSLYWYRQALGQGPEFLTYFNYEAQQDKSGLPNDRFSAERPEGSISTLTIQRTEQRDSAMYRCASSSGTVYEQYFGPGTRLTVT.

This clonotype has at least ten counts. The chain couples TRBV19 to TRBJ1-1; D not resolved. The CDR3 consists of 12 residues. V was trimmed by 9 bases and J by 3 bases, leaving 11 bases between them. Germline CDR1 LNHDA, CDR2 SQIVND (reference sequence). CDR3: CASSRGDTEAFF. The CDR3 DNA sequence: TGTGCCAGCAGCCGGGGTGACACTGAAGCTTTCTTT.